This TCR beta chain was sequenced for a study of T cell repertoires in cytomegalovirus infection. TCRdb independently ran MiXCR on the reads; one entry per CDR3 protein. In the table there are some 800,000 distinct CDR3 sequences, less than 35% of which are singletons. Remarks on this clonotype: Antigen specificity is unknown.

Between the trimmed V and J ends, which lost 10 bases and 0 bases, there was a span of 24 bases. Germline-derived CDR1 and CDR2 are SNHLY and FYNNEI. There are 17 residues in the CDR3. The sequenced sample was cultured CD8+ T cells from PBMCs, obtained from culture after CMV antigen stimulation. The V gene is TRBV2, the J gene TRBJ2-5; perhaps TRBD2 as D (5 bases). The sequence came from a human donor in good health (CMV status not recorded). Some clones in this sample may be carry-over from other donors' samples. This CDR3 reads CANTPYQIANDQETQYF. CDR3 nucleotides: TGTGCCAACACCCCGTACCAGATAGCGAACGACCAAGAGACCCAGTACTTC.